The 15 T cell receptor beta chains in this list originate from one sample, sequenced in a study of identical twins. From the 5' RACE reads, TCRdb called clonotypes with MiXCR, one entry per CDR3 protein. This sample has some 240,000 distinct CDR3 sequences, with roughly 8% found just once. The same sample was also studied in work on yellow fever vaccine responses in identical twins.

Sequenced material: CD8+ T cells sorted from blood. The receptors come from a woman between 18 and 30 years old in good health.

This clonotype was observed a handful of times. The DNA of the CDR3 is TGTGCCAGCAGCTTAGGGGCAAAAGCCGCTTTCTTT. It yields the protein CASSLGAKAAFF. This chain connects TRBV11-1 to TRBJ1-1; no clear D. Trimming took off 1 base at V and 11 bases at J, with 11 bases between the two ends. The germline gives CDR1 SGHAT, CDR2 FQDESV (reference sequence). The CDR3 sequence is 12 residues long.

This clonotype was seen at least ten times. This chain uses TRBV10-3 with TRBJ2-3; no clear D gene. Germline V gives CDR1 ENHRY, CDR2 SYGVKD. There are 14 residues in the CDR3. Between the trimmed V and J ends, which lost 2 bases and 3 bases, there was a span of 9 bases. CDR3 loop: CAISEGRVTDTQYF. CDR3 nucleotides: TGTGCCATCAGTGAGGGAAGGGTTACAGATACGCAGTATTTT.

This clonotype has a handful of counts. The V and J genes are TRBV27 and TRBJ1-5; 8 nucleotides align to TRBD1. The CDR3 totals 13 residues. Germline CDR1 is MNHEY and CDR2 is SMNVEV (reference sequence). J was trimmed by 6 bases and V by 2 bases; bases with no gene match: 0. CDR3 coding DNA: TGTGCCAGCAGTTTACAGGGGGCTCAGCCCCAGCATTTT. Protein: CASSLQGAQPQHF.

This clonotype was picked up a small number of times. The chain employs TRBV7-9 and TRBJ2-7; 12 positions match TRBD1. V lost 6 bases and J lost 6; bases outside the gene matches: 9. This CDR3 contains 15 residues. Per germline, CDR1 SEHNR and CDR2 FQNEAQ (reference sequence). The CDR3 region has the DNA TGTGCCAGCAGTCCATCCGGGACAGGGGGCGGCGAGCAGTACTTC. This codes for CASSPSGTGGGEQYF.

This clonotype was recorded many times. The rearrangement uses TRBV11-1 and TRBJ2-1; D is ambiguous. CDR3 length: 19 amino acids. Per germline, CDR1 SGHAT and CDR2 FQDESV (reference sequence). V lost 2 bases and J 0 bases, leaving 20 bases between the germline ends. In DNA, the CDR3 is TGTGCCAGCAGCTTAACGGAGAAAGGACCAGTTGGCTCCTACAATGAGCAGTTCTTC. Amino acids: CASSLTEKGPVGSYNEQFF.

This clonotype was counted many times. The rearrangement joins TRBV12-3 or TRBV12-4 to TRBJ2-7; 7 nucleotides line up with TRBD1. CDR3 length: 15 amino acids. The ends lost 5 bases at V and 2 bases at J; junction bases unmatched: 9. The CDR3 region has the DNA TGTGCCAGCAGTCGAACCCCGACAGGGACCTACGAGCAGTACTTC. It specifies CASSRTPTGTYEQYF.

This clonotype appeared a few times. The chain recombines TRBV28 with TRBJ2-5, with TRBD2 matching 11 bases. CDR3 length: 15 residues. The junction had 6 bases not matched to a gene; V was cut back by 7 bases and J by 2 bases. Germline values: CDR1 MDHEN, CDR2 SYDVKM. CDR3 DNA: TGTGCCAGCAACCCGGGACTAGCGGTGCAAGAGACCCAGTACTTC. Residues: CASNPGLAVQETQYF.

Written as DNA, the CDR3 is TGTGCCAGCAGCCGTTCAGGGGCAGAGCTCTACGAGCAGTACTTC. It codes for CASSRSGAELYEQYF. The rearrangement links TRBV7-9 to TRBJ2-7, with D perhaps matching TRBD1 (6 bases). Trimming pared 5 bases from V and 3 bases from J, leaving 17 bases between. The V gene's germline CDR1 is SEHNR and CDR2 FQNEAQ (reference sequence). This CDR3 has 15 residues.

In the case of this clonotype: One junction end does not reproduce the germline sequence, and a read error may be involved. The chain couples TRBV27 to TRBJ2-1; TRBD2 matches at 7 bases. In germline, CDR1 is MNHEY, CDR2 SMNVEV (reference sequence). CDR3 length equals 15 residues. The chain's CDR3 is CASSISLAEYNERFF. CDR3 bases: TGTGCCAGCAGTATCTCTCTAGCGGAGTACAATGAGCGGTTCTTC.

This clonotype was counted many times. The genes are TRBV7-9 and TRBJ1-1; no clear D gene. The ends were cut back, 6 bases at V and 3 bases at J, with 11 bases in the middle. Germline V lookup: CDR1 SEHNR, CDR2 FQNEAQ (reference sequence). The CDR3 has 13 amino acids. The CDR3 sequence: CASSSTRDTEAFF. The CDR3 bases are TGTGCCAGCAGTTCGACAAGGGACACTGAAGCTTTCTTT.

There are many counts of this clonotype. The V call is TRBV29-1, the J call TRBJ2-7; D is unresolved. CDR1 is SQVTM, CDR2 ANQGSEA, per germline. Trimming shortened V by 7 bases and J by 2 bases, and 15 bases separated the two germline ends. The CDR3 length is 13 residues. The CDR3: CSALVAPTYEQYF. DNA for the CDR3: TGCAGCGCCCTCGTCGCACCGACCTACGAGCAGTACTTC.

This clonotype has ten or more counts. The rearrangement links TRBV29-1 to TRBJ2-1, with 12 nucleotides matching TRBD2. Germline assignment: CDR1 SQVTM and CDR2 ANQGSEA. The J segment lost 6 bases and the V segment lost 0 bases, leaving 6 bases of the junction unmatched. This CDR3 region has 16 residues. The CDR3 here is CSVEEGLAGKGNEQFF. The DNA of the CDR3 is TGCAGCGTTGAAGAAGGACTAGCGGGAAAAGGCAATGAGCAGTTCTTC.

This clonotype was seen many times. CDR3 loop: CASSLGREAYNEQFF. CDR3 nucleotides: TGCGCCAGCAGCTTGGGGAGGGAGGCCTACAATGAGCAGTTCTTC. The V and J genes are TRBV5-1 and TRBJ2-1, with D perhaps matching TRBD2 (6 bases). Germline CDR1 SGHRS, CDR2 YFSETQ. With 0 bases removed from V and 2 bases from J, the gap between germline ends came to 9 bases. CDR3 length: 15 residues.

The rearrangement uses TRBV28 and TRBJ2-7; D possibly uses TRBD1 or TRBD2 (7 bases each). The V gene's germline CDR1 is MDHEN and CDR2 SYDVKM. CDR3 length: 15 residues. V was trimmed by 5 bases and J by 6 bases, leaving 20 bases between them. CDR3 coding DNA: TGTGCCAGCAGTAGGGCAGGGGGGGTTACTGGCGAGCAGTACTTC. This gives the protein CASSRAGGVTGEQYF. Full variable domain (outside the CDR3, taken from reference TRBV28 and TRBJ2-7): DVKVTQSSRYLVKRTGEKVFLECVQDMDHENMFWYRQDPGLGLRLIYFSYDVKMKEKGDIPEGYSVSREKKERFSLILESASTNQTSMYLCASSRAGGVTGEQYFGPGTRLTVT.

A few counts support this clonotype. The CDR3 nucleotides read TGCAGTGCTCCCGGGACAGGGGCCTACGAGCAGTACTTC. This codes for CSAPGTGAYEQYF. The V gene is TRBV20-1, the J gene TRBJ2-7; TRBD1 matches at 10 bases. Germline CDR1 is DFQATT and CDR2 is SNEGSKA (reference sequence). The CDR3 spans 13 residues. V shed 5 bases, J shed 2 bases, and the junction held 3 bases outside the gene matches.